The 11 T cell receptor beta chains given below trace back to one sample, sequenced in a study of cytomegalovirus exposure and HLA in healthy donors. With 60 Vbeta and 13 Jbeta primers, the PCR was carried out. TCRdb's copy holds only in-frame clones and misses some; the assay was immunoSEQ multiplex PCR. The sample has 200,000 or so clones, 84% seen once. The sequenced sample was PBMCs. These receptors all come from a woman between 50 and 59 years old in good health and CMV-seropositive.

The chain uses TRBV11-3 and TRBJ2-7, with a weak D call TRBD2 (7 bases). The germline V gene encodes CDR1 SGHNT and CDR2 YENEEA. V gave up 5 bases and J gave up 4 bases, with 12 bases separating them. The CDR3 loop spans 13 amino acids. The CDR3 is CASSEGGGYEQYF. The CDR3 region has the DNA TGTGCCAGCAGCGAGGGGGGGGGATACGAGCAGTACTTC.

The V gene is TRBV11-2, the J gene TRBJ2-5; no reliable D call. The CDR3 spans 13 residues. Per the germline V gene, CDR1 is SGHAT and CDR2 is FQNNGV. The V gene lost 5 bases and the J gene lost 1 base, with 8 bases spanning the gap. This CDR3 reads CASSALLQETQYF. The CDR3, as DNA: TGTGCCAGCAGCGCTTTACTCCAAGAGACCCAGTACTTC.

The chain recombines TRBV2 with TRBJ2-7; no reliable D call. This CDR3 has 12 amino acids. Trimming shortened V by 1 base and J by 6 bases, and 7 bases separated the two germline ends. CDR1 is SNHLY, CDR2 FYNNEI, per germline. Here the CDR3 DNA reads TGTGCCAGCAGTGAAGGGGCAGTCGAGCAGTACTTC. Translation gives CASSEGAVEQYF.

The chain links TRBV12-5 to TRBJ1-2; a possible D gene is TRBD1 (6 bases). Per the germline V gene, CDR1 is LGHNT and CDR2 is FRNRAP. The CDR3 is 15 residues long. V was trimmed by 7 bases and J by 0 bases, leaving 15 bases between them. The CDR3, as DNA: TGTGCTAGTGCCCAACAGGGTAAATCTAACTATGGCTACACCTTC. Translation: CASAQQGKSNYGYTF. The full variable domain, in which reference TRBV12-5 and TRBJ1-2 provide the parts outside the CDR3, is DARVTQTPRHKVTEMGQEVTMRCQPILGHNTVFWYRQTMMQGLELLAYFRNRAPLDDSGMPKDRFSAEMPDATLATLKIQPSEPRDSAVYFCASAQQGKSNYGYTFGSGTRLTVV.

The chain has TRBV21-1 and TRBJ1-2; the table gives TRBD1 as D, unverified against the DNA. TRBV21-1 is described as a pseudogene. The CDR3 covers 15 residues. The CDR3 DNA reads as TGTGCCAGCAGCAAAAGAAGGCGGAGGGGGCTTGGCTACACCTTC. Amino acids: CASSKRRRRGLGYTF.

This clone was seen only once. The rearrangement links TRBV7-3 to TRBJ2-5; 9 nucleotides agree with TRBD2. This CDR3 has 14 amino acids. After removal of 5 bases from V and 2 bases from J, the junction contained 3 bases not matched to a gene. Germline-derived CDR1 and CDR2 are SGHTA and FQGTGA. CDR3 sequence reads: CASSPSGGQETQYF. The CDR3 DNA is TGTGCCAGCAGCCCGAGCGGGGGGCAAGAGACCCAGTACTTC.

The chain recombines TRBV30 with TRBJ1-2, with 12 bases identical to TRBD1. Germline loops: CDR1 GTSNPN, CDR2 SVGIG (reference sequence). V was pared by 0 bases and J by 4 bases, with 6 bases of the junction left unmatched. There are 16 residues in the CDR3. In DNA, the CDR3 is TGTGCCTGGAGTGTGACCGGGACAGGGGGCTCCTATGGCTACACCTTC. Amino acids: CAWSVTGTGGSYGYTF.

CDR3 sequence (DNA): TGTGCCAGCAGCCCCGCGGTTGGGCGGGGGGCCCCGGATACGCAGTATTTT. Its protein product is CASSPAVGRGAPDTQYF. The V gene is TRBV11-1, the J gene TRBJ2-3; 8 positions match TRBD2. Germline V gene sequence: CDR1 SGHAT, CDR2 FQDESV (reference sequence). With 5 bases clipped from V and 6 bases from J, the junction kept 16 bases outside the gene matches. This CDR3 region has 17 residues.

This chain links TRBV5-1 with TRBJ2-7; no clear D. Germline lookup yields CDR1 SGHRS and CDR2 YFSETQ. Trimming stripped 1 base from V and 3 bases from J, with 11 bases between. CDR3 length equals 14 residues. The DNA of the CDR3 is TGCGCCAGCAGCTTGAAACTCCCTAACTACGAGCAGTACTTC. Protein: CASSLKLPNYEQYF.

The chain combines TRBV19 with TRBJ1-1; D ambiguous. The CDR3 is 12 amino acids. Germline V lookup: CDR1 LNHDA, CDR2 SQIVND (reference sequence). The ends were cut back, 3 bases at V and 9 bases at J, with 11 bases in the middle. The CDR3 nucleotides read TGTGCCAGTAGTATGACGGACTGGAAAGCTTTCTTT. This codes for CASSMTDWKAFF.

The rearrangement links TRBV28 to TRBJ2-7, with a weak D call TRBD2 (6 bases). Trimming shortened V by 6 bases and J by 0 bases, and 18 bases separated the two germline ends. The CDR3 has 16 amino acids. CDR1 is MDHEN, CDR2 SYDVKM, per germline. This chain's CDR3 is CASRGSAGRSSYEQYF. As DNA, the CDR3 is TGTGCCAGCAGGGGTTCAGCGGGCCGTAGCTCCTACGAGCAGTACTTC.